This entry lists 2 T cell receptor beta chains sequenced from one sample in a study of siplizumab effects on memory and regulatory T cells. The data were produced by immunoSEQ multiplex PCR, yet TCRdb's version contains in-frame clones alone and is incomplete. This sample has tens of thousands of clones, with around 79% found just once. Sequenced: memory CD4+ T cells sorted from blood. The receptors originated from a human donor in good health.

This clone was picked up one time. The DNA of the CDR3 is TGTGCCAGCTCACCAGTTAAGGATTCACCCCTCCACTTT. It yields the protein CASSPVKDSPLHF. The gene calls are TRBV18 and TRBJ1-6; D gene unclear. CDR1 KGHSH and CDR2 LQKENI come from the germline V gene. V was cut by 2 bases and J by 8 bases, with 7 bases left in between. The CDR3 is 13 amino acids.

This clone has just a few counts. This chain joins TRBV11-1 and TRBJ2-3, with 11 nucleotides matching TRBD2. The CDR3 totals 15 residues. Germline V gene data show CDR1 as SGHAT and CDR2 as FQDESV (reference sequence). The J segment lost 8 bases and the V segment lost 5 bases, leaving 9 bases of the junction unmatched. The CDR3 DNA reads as TGTGCCAGCAGCCAGCTGACTAGCGGGATGAGTACGCAGTATTTT. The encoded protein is CASSQLTSGMSTQYF.